These 32 T cell receptor beta chains were all obtained from the same sample, sequenced in a study of CD8 T cells in Susac syndrome. The authors reverse transcribed roughly 0.5 to 1 ug RNA with random hexamers. MiXCR was run by TCRdb on the immunoSEQ multiplex PCR reads, yielding one entry per CDR3 protein. The repertoire consists of fewer than 200,000 distinct CDR3 sequences, with around 93% occurring once and the leading ten covering around 0.1%. The material sequenced was CD4+ T cells from PBMCs. The origin of the receptors is a human donor in good health.

The chain has TRBV6-6 and TRBJ2-1; 7 positions agree with TRBD2. The CDR3 spans 15 residues. The V gene end was trimmed by 7 bases and the J gene end by 6 bases; junction bases not matched to a gene: 12. Germline V gene sequence: CDR1 MNHNY, CDR2 SVGAGI (reference sequence). The CDR3 nucleotides read TGTGCCAGCACCCGAGAGCGGGGTCTACTCAATGAGCAGTTCTTC. This translates into CASTRERGLLNEQFF.

The V gene is TRBV12-3 or TRBV12-4, the J gene TRBJ2-2, with D perhaps matching TRBD1 (6 bases). Trimming removed 5 bases at V and 6 bases at J, with 13 bases between. The CDR3 covers 14 residues. CDR3 protein: CASSPLQGSGELFF. CDR3 DNA: TGTGCCAGCAGTCCGCTACAGGGATCCGGGGAGCTGTTTTTT.

CDR3 amino acids: CASSLRTSGVETQYF. The CDR3 nucleotides are TGTGCCAGCAGCTTGCGGACTAGCGGGGTAGAGACCCAGTACTTC. V is TRBV5-4 and J is TRBJ2-5; 12 bases map to TRBD2. The CDR3 is 15 amino acids. CDR1 SGHNT and CDR2 YYREEE come from the germline V gene (reference sequence). Trimming cost V 1 base and J 4 bases; bases outside gene matches: 2. Drawing the rest from reference TRBV5-4 and TRBJ2-5, the complete variable domain is ETGVTQSPTHLIKTRGQQVTLRCSSQSGHNTVSWYQQALGQGPQFIFQYYREEENGRGNFPPRFSGLQFPNYSSELNVNALELDDSALYLCASSLRTSGVETQYFGPGTRLLVL.

A single count supports this clonotype. The chain recombines TRBV5-1 with TRBJ2-3, with TRBD2 matching 10 bases. Germline V lookup: CDR1 SGHRS, CDR2 YFSETQ. There are 18 residues in the CDR3. Trimming removed 4 bases from V and 2 bases from J; junction bases left unmatched: 13. The DNA of the CDR3 is TGCGCCAGCAGCCCCCTGAGAAGCGGGGGGGCCCTCACAGATACGCAGTATTTT. It translates to CASSPLRSGGALTDTQYF.

This clonotype appeared a single time. The V and J genes are TRBV20-1 and TRBJ1-4, with D possibly being TRBD1 (5 bases). V was trimmed by 6 bases and J by 4 bases, leaving 12 bases between them. The CDR3 runs to 13 residues. Germline-derived CDR1 and CDR2 are DFQATT and SNEGSKA (reference sequence). Here the CDR3 reads CSAKGSFNEKLFF. DNA of the CDR3: TGCAGTGCCAAGGGGAGCTTTAATGAAAAACTGTTTTTT.

The chain has TRBV12-3 or TRBV12-4 and TRBJ1-4; a possible D gene is TRBD1 (5 bases). The CDR3 has 14 amino acids. V dropped 3 bases and J dropped 10 bases, with 15 bases sitting between them. CDR3 amino acids: CASSLNSPGGKLFF. The CDR3 DNA reads as TGTGCCAGCAGTTTGAACAGCCCGGGGGGAAAACTGTTTTTT.

The chain is built from TRBV7-2 and TRBJ2-7; D is perhaps TRBD1 or TRBD2 (6 bases each). Trimming stripped 2 bases from V and 5 bases from J, with 16 bases between. There are 15 residues in the CDR3. Germline assignment: CDR1 SGHTA and CDR2 FQGNSA. Here the CDR3 reads CASSLTGATSDEQYF. DNA of the CDR3: TGTGCCAGCAGCTTAACGGGGGCGACCTCGGACGAGCAGTACTTC.

V usage is TRBV5-4 and J usage is TRBJ2-3; 10 bases align to TRBD2. The V and J ends lost 2 bases and 6 bases, in that order; junction bases with no gene match: 3. Germline loops: CDR1 SGHNT, CDR2 YYREEE (reference sequence). This CDR3 contains 14 residues. DNA for the CDR3: TGTGCCAGCAGCTTTAGCGGGGGGAGCGATACGCAGTATTTT. It codes for CASSFSGGSDTQYF.

The chain couples TRBV10-3 to TRBJ1-3; tentatively, D is TRBD1 (5 bases). Germline V lookup: CDR1 ENHRY, CDR2 SYGVKD. The CDR3 runs 15 residues. V was shortened by 8 bases and J by 1 base, with 15 bases between the two germline ends. CDR3 DNA: TGTGCCATCTCGATTGGGGGAGCTTCTGGAAACACCATATATTTT. This codes for CAISIGGASGNTIYF.

This clonotype was seen a handful of times. One junction end disagrees with the germline gene, perhaps due to a read error. The chain has TRBV5-1 and TRBJ2-5; 9 bases line up with TRBD1. The CDR3 sequence is 13 residues long. CDR1 and CDR2 from the germline V gene are SGHRS and YFSETQ. The CDR3 DNA reads as TGTGCCAGCTCACCCGGACAGGGGGAGACCCAGTACTTC. Its protein is CASSPGQGETQYF.

V gene TRBV5-4 combines with J gene TRBJ1-6, with D unresolved. The length of the CDR3 is 16 residues. The V gene's germline CDR1 is SGHNT and CDR2 YYREEE (reference sequence). Trimming took off 3 bases at V and 8 bases at J, with 18 bases between the two ends. DNA for the CDR3: TGTGCCAGCAGCTATATTGCCGGAAGAAGCGATTCACCCCTCCACTTT. Protein product: CASSYIAGRSDSPLHF.

The chain carries TRBV9 and TRBJ1-1; D not certain. The CDR3 is 20 residues long. Trimming removed 0 bases from V and 2 bases from J, with 26 bases in between. Germline CDR1 reads SGDLS; CDR2 reads YYNGEE. The CDR3 nucleotides are TGTGCCAGCAGCGTAGCTACGACGGTGGTGACTAACACTAGAAACACTGAAGCTTTCTTT. Translating it yields CASSVATTVVTNTRNTEAFF. Full variable domain (remainder filled in from reference TRBV9 and TRBJ1-1): DSGVTQTPKHLITATGQRVTLRCSPRSGDLSVYWYQQSLDQGLQFLIQYYNGEERAKGNILERFSAQQFPDLHSELNLSSLELGDSALYFCASSVATTVVTNTRNTEAFFGQGTRLTVV.

The V call is TRBV5-1, the J call TRBJ2-7; 9 nucleotides align to TRBD2. The germline V gene has CDR1 SGHRS and CDR2 YFSETQ. The CDR3 loop spans 14 amino acids. V was clipped by 1 base and J by 9 bases; unmatched bases: 8. In nucleotides, the CDR3 is TGCGCCAGCAGCTTGCTGGCTAGCGGGGACCGGCAGTACTTC. Translated: CASSLLASGDRQYF.

The genes are TRBV12-3 or TRBV12-4 and TRBJ1-1; possibly TRBD1 for D (6 bases). Trimming left V 6 bases short and J 6 bases short, with 11 bases between. This CDR3 is 12 amino acids long. CDR3 sequence (DNA): TGTGCCAGCAGGGCTGGGGGCCCTGAAGCTTTCTTT. Translating gives CASRAGGPEAFF.

This rearrangement joins TRBV28 to TRBJ1-1; D not resolved. Germline V gene sequence: CDR1 MDHEN, CDR2 SYDVKM. V lost 5 bases and J 9 bases, leaving 13 bases between the germline ends. There are 12 residues in the CDR3. The CDR3 is CASSTTMGKAFF. In nucleotides, the CDR3 is TGTGCCAGCAGTACAACAATGGGCAAAGCTTTCTTT.

The chain recombines TRBV5-6 with TRBJ2-2; D gene ambiguous. Between the trimmed V and J ends, which lost 4 bases and 6 bases, there was a span of 16 bases. The CDR3 contains 15 residues. In germline, CDR1 is SGHDT, CDR2 YYEEEE. The CDR3 protein is CASSRRAVGAGELFF. The CDR3 DNA reads as TGTGCCAGCAGCAGAAGGGCTGTAGGTGCCGGGGAGCTGTTTTTT.

The chain joins TRBV19 to TRBJ2-5; 8 positions match TRBD2. V lost 5 bases, J lost 5 bases, and 16 bases stayed unmatched. From germline, CDR1 is LNHDA and CDR2 SQIVND (reference sequence). The CDR3 is made up of 17 amino acids. DNA of the CDR3: TGTGCCAGTAGTCGTCAGGCCCTAGCGGGTTTCTCCGAGACCCAGTACTTC. Its protein is CASSRQALAGFSETQYF.

The chain joins TRBV20-1 to TRBJ2-1, with D unclear. The germline gives CDR1 DFQATT, CDR2 SNEGSKA (reference sequence). The V and J ends lost 6 bases and 9 bases respectively, with 18 bases between them. This CDR3 contains 13 residues. The CDR3 DNA reads as TGCAGTGCCTTGTTTGCTCCACGGAGTGAGCAGTTCTTC. Translated: CSALFAPRSEQFF.

CDR3 coding DNA: TGTGCCAGCAGTGTCGGACAGGGCGACGAGCAGTACTTC. Protein product: CASSVGQGDEQYF. The chain employs TRBV6-1 and TRBJ2-7; 8 nucleotides agree with TRBD1. The CDR3 spans 13 residues. V lost 4 bases to trimming and J lost 5 bases; unmatched junction nucleotides: 4. The germline CDR1 and CDR2 sequences are MNHNS and SASEGT.

The J gene is TRBJ1-1, the V gene TRBV20-1; 10 positions agree with TRBD1. CDR1 and CDR2 from the germline V gene are DFQATT and SNEGSKA (reference sequence). The CDR3 is made up of 14 amino acids. CDR3 nucleotide sequence: TGCACCACCCCGGACAGGGGGGGGAACACTGAAGCTTTCTTT. Its protein product is CTTPDRGGNTEAFF.

J is TRBJ2-3 and V is TRBV20-1, with D tentatively TRBD1 (5 bases). Germline-derived CDR1 and CDR2 are DFQATT and SNEGSKA (reference sequence). The CDR3 consists of 15 residues. The V end lost 0 bases, the J end lost 3 bases, and 13 bases lay between the germline ends. The CDR3 DNA reads TGCAGTGCTAGAGAGACAGCACTTCGAACAGATACGCAGTATTTT. It yields the protein CSARETALRTDTQYF.

V usage is TRBV30 and J usage is TRBJ2-1; 8 bases map to TRBD2. The V segment lost 2 bases and the J segment 10 bases; nucleotides outside the gene matches: 7. Germline V gene data show CDR1 as GTSNPN and CDR2 as SVGIG (reference sequence). This CDR3 comprises 13 residues. The CDR3 nucleotides are TGTGCCTGGAGTCGGGGGGGGCCGCGGGAGCAGTTCTTC. Protein sequence: CAWSRGGPREQFF.

V gene TRBV10-3 combines with J gene TRBJ2-3; D perhaps matches TRBD1 (6 bases). With 2 bases removed from V and 8 bases from J, the gap between germline ends came to 17 bases. Germline V gives CDR1 ENHRY, CDR2 SYGVKD. The CDR3 totals 15 residues. DNA of the CDR3: TGTGCCATCAGTGAGGTTGGACAGCCTCGAAGTACGCAGTATTTT. This translates into CAISEVGQPRSTQYF.

This clonotype appeared once. The chain is built from TRBV11-2 and TRBJ2-2; perhaps TRBD1 as D (6 bases). The germline V gene has CDR1 SGHAT and CDR2 FQNNGV. This CDR3 has 14 amino acids. V was clipped by 2 bases and J by 5 bases, with 9 bases between them. CDR3 region: CASSLFTGTGELFF. CDR3 DNA: TGTGCCAGCAGCTTATTTACAGGGACCGGGGAGCTGTTTTTT.

This clonotype has only one observation. The gene calls are TRBV7-2 and TRBJ2-5; D not resolved. The germline V and J ends were trimmed by 5 bases and 5 bases, with 9 bases remaining between them. Germline V gives CDR1 SGHTA, CDR2 FQGNSA. This CDR3 is 12 amino acids long. CDR3 nucleotides: TGTGCCAGCAGCCCTCCCTGGGAGACCCAGTACTTC. Its translation: CASSPPWETQYF. Looking up the rest from reference TRBV7-2 and TRBJ2-5 gives the full variable domain: GAGVSQSPSNKVTEKGKDVELRCDPISGHTALYWYRQSLGQGLEFLIYFQGNSAPDKSGLPSDRFSAERTGGSVSTLTIQRTQQEDSAVYLCASSPPWETQYFGPGTRLLVL.

The chain recombines TRBV12-3 or TRBV12-4 with TRBJ2-5, with 9 bases matching TRBD2. There are 15 residues in the CDR3. V trimming: 5 bases; J trimming: 4 bases; junction bases outside the gene matches: 8. The CDR3 DNA follows: TGTGCCAGCAGTCCCTGGCGGGGGGGAGGAGAGACCCAGTACTTC. It is translated as CASSPWRGGGETQYF.

The chain recombines TRBV5-1 with TRBJ2-4; TRBD2 might be the D (6 bases). There are 16 residues in the CDR3. Trimming took 3 bases from V and 3 from J, leaving 16 bases between them. Germline V gene data show CDR1 as SGHRS and CDR2 as YFSETQ. CDR3 sequence reads: CASSSISQGGKNIQYF. Here the CDR3 DNA reads TGCGCCAGCAGCTCCATTAGTCAGGGAGGCAAAAACATTCAGTACTTC.

This clonotype was seen once. V gene TRBV27 combines with J gene TRBJ1-5; TRBD1 is a possible D gene (5 bases). From germline, CDR1 is MNHEY and CDR2 SMNVEV (reference sequence). The germline V and J ends were trimmed by 4 bases and 0 bases, with 10 bases remaining between them. The CDR3 loop spans 15 amino acids. The CDR3: CASSSMGLSNQPQHF. CDR3 bases: TGTGCCAGCAGTTCTATGGGGCTTAGCAATCAGCCCCAGCATTTT.

This chain links TRBV19 with TRBJ1-4; D is unclear. Looked up from germline, CDR1 is LNHDA and CDR2 is SQIVND (reference sequence). The CDR3 runs 11 residues. Trimming stripped 6 bases from V and 8 bases from J, with 7 bases between. The CDR3 DNA is TGTGCCAGTAGATCCCGAGAAAAACTGTTTTTT. Translation: CASRSREKLFF.

The chain combines TRBV7-2 with TRBJ2-3; the D is unclear. V was shortened by 2 bases and J by 5 bases, with 8 bases between the two germline ends. This CDR3 is 13 amino acids long. In germline, CDR1 is SGHTA, CDR2 FQGNSA. Here the CDR3 reads CASSLSLRDTQYF. The DNA of the CDR3 is TGTGCCAGCAGCTTATCGTTAAGAGATACGCAGTATTTT.

The V call is TRBV12-3 or TRBV12-4, the J call TRBJ2-7, with TRBD2 matching over 8 bases. The J segment lost 0 bases and the V segment lost 5 bases, leaving 6 bases of the junction unmatched. This CDR3 is 15 amino acids long. The DNA of the CDR3 is TGTGCCAGCAGTGATGCGGGGGGTAGCTCCTACGAGCAGTACTTC. Encoded protein: CASSDAGGSSYEQYF.

V gene TRBV4-1 combines with J gene TRBJ2-4; 8 positions agree with TRBD2. The junction had 5 bases not matched to a gene; V was cut back by 0 bases and J by 4 bases. CDR1 is MGHRA and CDR2 is YSYEKL in the germline V gene. This CDR3 contains 16 residues. CDR3 DNA: TGCGCCAGCAGCCAAGAGGACGGGAGGGGGAAAAACATTCAGTACTTC. This translates into CASSQEDGRGKNIQYF.